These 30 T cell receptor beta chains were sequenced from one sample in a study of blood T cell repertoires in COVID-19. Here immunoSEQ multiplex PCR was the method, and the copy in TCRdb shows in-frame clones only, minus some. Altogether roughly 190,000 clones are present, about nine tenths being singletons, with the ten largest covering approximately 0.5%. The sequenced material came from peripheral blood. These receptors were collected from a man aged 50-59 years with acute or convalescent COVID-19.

The chain's CDR3 is CSVDWRDQPQHF. Written as DNA, the CDR3 is TGCAGCGTTGATTGGAGGGATCAGCCCCAGCATTTT. J is TRBJ1-5 and V is TRBV29-1; D unclear. The CDR3 totals 12 residues. With 3 bases removed from V and 5 bases from J, the gap between germline ends came to 8 bases. Germline CDR1 reads SQVTM; CDR2 reads ANQGSEA.

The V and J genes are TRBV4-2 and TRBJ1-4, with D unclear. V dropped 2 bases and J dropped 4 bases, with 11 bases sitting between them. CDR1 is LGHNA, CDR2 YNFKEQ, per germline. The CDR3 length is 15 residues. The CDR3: CASSQTNGLNEKLFF. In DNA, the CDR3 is TGTGCCAGCAGCCAAACTAATGGCCTTAATGAAAAACTGTTTTTT.

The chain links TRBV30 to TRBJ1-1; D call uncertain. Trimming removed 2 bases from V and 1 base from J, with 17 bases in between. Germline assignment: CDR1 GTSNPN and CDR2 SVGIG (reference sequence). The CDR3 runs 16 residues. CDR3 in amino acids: CAWSQRRQIRNTEAFF. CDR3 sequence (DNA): TGTGCCTGGAGTCAGCGTCGTCAAATACGGAACACTGAAGCTTTCTTT.

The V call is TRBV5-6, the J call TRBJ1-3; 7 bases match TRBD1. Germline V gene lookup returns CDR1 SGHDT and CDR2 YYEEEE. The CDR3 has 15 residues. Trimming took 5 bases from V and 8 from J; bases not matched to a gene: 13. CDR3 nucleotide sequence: TGTGCCAGCAGTGGAGGGATCGACAGGGATGACACCATATATTTT. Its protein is CASSGGIDRDDTIYF.

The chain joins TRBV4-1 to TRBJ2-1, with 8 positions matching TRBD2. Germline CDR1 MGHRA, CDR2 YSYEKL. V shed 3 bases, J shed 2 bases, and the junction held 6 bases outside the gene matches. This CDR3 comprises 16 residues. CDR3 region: CASSHREGPPYNEQFF. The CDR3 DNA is TGCGCCAGCAGCCACCGGGAGGGACCCCCCTACAATGAGCAGTTCTTC.

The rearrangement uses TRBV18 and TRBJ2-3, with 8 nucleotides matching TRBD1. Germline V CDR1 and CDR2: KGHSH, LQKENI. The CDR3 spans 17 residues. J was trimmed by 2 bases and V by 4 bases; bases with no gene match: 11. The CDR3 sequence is CASSQRQGLTYTDTQYF. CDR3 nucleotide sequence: TGTGCCAGCTCACAACGACAGGGGCTAACCTACACAGATACGCAGTATTTT. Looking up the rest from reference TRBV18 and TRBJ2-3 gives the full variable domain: NAGVMQNPRHLVRRRGQEARLRCSPMKGHSHVYWYRQLPEEGLKFMVYLQKENIIDESGMPKERFSAEFPKEGPSILRIQQVVRGDSAAYFCASSQRQGLTYTDTQYFGPGTRLTVL.

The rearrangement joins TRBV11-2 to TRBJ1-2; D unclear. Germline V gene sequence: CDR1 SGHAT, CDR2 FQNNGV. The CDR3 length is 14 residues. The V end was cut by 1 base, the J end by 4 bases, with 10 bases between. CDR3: CASSLGTDSYGYTF. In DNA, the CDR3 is TGTGCCAGCAGCTTAGGTACAGATAGCTATGGCTACACCTTC.

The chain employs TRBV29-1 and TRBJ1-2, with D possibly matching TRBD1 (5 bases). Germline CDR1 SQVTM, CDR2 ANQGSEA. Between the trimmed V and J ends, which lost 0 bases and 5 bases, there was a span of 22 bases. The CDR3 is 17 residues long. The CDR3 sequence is CSVEDRARAASPYGYTF. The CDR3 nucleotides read TGCAGCGTTGAAGATCGAGCCAGGGCCGCGAGTCCATATGGCTACACCTTC.

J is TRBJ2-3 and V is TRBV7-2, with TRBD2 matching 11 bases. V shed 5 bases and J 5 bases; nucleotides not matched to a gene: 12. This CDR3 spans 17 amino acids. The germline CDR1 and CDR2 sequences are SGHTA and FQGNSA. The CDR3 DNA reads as TGTGCCAGCAGCCCGGGGGTAGCGGGGGGGCCGATAGATACGCAGTATTTT. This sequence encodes CASSPGVAGGPIDTQYF.

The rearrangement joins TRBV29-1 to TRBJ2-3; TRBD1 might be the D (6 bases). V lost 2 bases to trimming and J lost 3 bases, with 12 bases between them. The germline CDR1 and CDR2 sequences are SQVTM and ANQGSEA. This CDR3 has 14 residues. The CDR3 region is CSVEQGIGTDTQYF. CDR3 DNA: TGCAGCGTTGAACAGGGGATTGGGACAGATACGCAGTATTTT.

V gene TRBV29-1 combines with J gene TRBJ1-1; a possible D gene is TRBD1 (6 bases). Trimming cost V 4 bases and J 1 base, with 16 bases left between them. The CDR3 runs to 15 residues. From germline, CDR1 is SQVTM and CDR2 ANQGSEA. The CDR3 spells CSVGQDQRKNTEAFF. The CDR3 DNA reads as TGCAGCGTTGGACAGGATCAGAGAAAGAACACTGAAGCTTTCTTT.

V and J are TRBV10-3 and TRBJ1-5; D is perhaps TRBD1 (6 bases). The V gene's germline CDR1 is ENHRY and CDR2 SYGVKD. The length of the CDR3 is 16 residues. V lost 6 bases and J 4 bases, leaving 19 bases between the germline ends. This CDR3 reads CAISDAPRDKNQPQHF. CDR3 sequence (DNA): TGTGCCATCAGCGATGCTCCTCGGGACAAAAATCAGCCCCAGCATTTT.

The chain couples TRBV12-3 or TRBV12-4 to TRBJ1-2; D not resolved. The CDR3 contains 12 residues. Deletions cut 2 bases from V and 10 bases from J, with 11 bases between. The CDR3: CASSLTGRNYTF. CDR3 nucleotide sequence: TGTGCCAGCAGTTTAACGGGGAGGAACTACACCTTC.

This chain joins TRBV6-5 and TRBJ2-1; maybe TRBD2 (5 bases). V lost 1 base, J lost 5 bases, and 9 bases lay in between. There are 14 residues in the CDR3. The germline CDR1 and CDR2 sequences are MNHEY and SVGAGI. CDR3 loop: CASSYYGENNEQFF. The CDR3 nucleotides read TGTGCCAGCAGTTACTACGGGGAGAACAATGAGCAGTTCTTC.

The CDR3 reads CASSQITRNQETQYF. The CDR3 region has the DNA TGTGCCAGCAGCCAGATAACTAGAAACCAAGAGACCCAGTACTTC. V gene TRBV7-9 combines with J gene TRBJ2-5; tentative D call: TRBD2 (5 bases). Germline V gives CDR1 SEHNR, CDR2 FQNEAQ (reference sequence). CDR3 length: 15 amino acids. Trimming took off 5 bases at V and 0 bases at J, with 13 bases between the two ends. The full variable domain, with the rest looked up from reference TRBV7-9 and TRBJ2-5, is DTGVSQNPRHKITKRGQNVTFRCDPISEHNRLYWYRQTLGQGPEFLTYFQNEAQLEKSRLLSDRFSAERPKGSFSTLEIQRTEQGDSAMYLCASSQITRNQETQYFGPGTRLLVL.

In nucleotides, the CDR3 is TGCGCCAGCAGCCAAGACACTAGCGGGAGAGCTCGGGGCAATGAGCAGTTCTTC. Translated: CASSQDTSGRARGNEQFF. J is TRBJ2-1 and V is TRBV4-1, with 11 bases matching TRBD2. The CDR3 loop spans 18 amino acids. Trimming cost V 0 bases and J 6 bases; bases outside gene matches: 10. Germline CDR1 is MGHRA and CDR2 is YSYEKL.

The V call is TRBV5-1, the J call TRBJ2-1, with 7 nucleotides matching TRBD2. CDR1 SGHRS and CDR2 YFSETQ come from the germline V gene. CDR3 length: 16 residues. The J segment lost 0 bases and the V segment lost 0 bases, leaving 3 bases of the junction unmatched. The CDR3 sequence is CASSLGTRSSYNEQFF. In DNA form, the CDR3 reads TGCGCCAGCAGCTTGGGGACTAGATCCTCCTACAATGAGCAGTTCTTC.

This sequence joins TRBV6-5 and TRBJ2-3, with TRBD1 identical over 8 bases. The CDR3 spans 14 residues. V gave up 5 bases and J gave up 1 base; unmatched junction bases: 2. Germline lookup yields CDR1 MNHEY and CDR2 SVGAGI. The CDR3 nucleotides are TGTGCCAGCAGTCCGGGACAGGGCACAGATACGCAGTATTTT. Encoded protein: CASSPGQGTDTQYF.

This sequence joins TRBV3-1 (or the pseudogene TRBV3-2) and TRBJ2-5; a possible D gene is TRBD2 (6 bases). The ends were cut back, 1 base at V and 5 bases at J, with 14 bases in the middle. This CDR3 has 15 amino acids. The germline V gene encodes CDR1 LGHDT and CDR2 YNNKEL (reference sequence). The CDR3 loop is CASSQVGGIGETQYF. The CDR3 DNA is TGTGCCAGCAGCCAAGTCGGAGGGATTGGGGAGACCCAGTACTTC.

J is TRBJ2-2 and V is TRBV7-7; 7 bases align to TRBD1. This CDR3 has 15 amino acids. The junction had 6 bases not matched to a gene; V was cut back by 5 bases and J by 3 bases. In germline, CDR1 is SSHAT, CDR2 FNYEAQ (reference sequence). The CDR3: CASSARDSYTGELFF. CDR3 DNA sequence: TGTGCCAGCAGCGCTCGGGACAGCTACACCGGGGAGCTGTTTTTT.

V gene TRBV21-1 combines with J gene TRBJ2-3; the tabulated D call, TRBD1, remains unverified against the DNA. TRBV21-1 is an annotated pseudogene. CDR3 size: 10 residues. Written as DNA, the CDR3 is TGTGCCAGCGGCCTAGATACGCAGTATTTT. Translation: CASGLDTQYF.

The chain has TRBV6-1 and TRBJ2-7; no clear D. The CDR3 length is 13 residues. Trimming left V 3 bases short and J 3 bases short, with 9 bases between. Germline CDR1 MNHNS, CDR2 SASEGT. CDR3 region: CASSEGPYYEQYV. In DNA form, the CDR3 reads TGTGCCAGCAGTGAGGGCCCTTACTACGAGCAGTACGTC.

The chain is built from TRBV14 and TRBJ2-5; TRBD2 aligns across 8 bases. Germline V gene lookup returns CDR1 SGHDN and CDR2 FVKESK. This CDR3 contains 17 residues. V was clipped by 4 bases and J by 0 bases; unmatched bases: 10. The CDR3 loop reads CASSPAGARGYQETQYF. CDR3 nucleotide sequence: TGTGCCAGCAGCCCAGCGGGAGCTAGGGGGTACCAAGAGACCCAGTACTTC.

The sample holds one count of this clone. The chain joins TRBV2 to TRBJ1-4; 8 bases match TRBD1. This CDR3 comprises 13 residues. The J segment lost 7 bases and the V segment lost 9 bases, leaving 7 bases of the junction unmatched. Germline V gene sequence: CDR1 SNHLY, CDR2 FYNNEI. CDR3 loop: CARAGGAGEKLFF. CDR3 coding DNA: TGTGCCAGAGCAGGGGGCGCGGGTGAAAAACTGTTTTTT.

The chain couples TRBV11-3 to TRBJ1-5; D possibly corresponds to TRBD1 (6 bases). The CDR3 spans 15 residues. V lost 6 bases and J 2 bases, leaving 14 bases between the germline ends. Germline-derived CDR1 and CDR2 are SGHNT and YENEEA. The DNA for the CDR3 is TGTGCCAGCAGACACAGGGAGTTTGGCAATCAGCCCCAGCATTTT. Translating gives CASRHREFGNQPQHF.

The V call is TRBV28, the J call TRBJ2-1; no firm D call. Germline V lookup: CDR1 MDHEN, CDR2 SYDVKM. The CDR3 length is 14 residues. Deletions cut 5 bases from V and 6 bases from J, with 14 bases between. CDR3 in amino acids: CASSPGRRRNEQFF. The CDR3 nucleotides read TGTGCCAGCAGTCCAGGAAGGCGCCGCAATGAGCAGTTCTTC.

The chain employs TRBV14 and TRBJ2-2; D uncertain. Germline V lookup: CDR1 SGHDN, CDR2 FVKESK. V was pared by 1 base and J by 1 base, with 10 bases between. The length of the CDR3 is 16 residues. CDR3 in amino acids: CASSQVLPVNTGELFF. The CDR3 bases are TGTGCCAGCAGCCAAGTACTTCCCGTGAACACCGGGGAGCTGTTTTTT.

The CDR3 coding sequence is TGTGCCAGCAGCGGGTTCACTGAAGCTTTCTTT. Translating it yields CASSGFTEAFF. The chain uses TRBV25-1 and TRBJ1-1; D is uncertain. CDR3 size: 11 residues. Germline values: CDR1 MGHDK, CDR2 SYGVNS. The germline V and J ends were trimmed by 6 bases and 4 bases, with 6 bases remaining between them.

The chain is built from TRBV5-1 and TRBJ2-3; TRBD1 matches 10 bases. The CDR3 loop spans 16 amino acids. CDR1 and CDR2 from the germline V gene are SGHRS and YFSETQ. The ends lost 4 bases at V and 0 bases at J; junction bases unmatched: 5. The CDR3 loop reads CASSTGTGASTDTQYF. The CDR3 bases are TGCGCCAGCAGCACGGGGACAGGGGCAAGCACAGATACGCAGTATTTT.

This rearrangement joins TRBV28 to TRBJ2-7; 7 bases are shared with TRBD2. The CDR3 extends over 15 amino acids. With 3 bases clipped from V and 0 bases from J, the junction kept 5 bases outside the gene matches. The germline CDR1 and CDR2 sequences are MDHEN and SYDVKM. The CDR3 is CASSLGGVSSYEQYF. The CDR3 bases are TGTGCCAGCAGTTTGGGAGGGGTCAGCTCCTACGAGCAGTACTTC.